The present T cell receptor beta chain was sequenced within a study of CD4 T cells in relation to SARS-CoV-2 and coronaviruses. Turning to the study itself: TCR beta CDR3s were sequenced after 10-day antigen culture of PBMCs. Study-level points and caveats: Roughly 69% of donors had memory CD4+ clonotypes crossrecognizing SARS-CoV-2 and common cold coronavirus spike.

CDR3 length: 11 amino acids. The germline V gene has CDR1 DFQATT and CDR2 SNEGSKA (reference sequence). The ends were cut back, 6 bases at V and 11 bases at J, with 16 bases in the middle. This clone showed up just once. The target antigen is unknown. Only in-frame clones appear in the TCRdb table, and some are missing; sequencing was by immunoSEQ multiplex PCR. The sample records 35,000 to 40,000 clones, around 82% being singletons. The sequence was obtained from an adult with COVID-19. The sequenced material came from naive CD4+ T cells from PBMCs, cultured in vitro. Specified subset: naive CD4+ T cells isolated by negative enrichment. The rearrangement joins TRBV20-1 to TRBJ1-1; D unresolved. CDR3 DNA: TGCAGTGCGAGGTCCCCGCAGAAGGCTTTCTTT. Protein product: CSARSPQKAFF.